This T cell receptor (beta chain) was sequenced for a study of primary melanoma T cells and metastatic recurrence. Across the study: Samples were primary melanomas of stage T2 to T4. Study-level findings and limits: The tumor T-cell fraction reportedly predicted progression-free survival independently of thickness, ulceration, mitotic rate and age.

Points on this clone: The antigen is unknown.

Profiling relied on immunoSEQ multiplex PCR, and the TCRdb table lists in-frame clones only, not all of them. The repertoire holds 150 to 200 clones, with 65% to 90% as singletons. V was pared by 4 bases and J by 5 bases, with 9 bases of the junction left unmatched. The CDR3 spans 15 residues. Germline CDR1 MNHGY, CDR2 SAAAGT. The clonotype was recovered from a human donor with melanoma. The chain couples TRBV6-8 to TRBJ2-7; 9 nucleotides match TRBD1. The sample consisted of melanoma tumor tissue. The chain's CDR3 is CASSSWDRVPHEQYF. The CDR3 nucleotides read TGTGCCAGCAGTTCTTGGGACAGGGTCCCCCACGAGCAGTACTTC.